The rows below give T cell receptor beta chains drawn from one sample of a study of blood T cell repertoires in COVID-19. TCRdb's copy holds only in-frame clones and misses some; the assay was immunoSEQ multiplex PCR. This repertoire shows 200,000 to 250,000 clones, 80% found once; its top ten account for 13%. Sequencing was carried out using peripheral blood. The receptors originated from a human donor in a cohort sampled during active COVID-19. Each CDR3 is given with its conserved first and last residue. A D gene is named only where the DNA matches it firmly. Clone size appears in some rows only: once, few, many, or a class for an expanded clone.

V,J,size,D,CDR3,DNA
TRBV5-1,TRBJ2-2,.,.,CASSLGSGSTGELFF,TGCGCCAGCAGCTTGGGATCAGGGTCCACCGGGGAGCTGTTTTTT
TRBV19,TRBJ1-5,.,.,CASSPSRNQPQHF,TGTGCCAGTAGTCCCAGTCGCAATCAGCCCCAGCATTTT
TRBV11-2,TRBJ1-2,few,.,CASSLNRVSNYGYTF,TGTGCCAGCAGCTTAAACAGGGTGTCTAACTATGGCTACACCTTC
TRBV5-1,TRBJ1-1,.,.,CASSLPGGGAGTEAFF,TGCGCCAGCAGCTTGCCGGGTGGGGGGGCGGGCACTGAAGCTTTCTTT
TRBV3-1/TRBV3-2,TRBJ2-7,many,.,CASSPQGRSSYEQYF,TGTGCCAGCAGCCCTCAGGGGCGGAGCTCCTACGAGCAGTACTTC
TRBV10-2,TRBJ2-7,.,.,CASRDWTEGTEQYF,TGCGCCAGCAGGGATTGGACAGAGGGAACCGAGCAGTACTTC
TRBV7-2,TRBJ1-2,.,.,CASRDGQGNYGYTF,TGTGCCAGCAGAGATGGGCAGGGGAACTATGGCTACACCTTC
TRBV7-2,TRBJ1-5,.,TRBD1,CASSLGGTANQPQHF,TGTGCCAGCAGCTTAGGTGGGACAGCGAATCAGCCCCAGCATTTT
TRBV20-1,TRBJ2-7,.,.,CSASAAEQYF,TGCAGTGCGAGCGCGGCCGAGCAGTACTTC
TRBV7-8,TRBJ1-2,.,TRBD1,CASSALTGKGGYTF,TGTGCCAGCAGCGCCTTGACAGGGAAGGGGGGCTACACCTTC
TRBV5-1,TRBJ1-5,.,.,CASSLGGDQPQHF,TGCGCCAGCAGCTTGGGGGGAGATCAGCCCCAGCATTTT
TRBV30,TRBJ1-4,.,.,CAWSVTGNEKLFF,TGTGCCTGGAGTGTAACGGGGAATGAAAAACTGTTTTTT
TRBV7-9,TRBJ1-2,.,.,CASSLGGDGYTF,TGTGCCAGCAGCTTAGGGGGAGATGGCTACACCTTC
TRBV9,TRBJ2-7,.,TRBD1,CASSPDRGYEQYF,TGTGCCAGCAGCCCGGACAGGGGTTACGAGCAGTACTTC
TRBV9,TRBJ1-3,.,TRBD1,CASSRTSPGTGPNTIYF,TGTGCCAGCAGCCGGACCAGTCCCGGGACAGGGCCAAACACCATATATTTT
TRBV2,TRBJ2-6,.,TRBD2,CASSDIAGAGANVLTF,TGTGCCAGCAGTGACATAGCGGGCGCTGGGGCCAACGTCCTGACTTTC
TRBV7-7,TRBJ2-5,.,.,CASSLGEGGHETQYF,TGTGCTAGCAGCCTGGGGGAGGGGGGCCACGAGACCCAGTACTTC
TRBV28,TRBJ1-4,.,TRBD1,CASCVQGAGWEKLFF,TGTGCCAGCTGCGTGCAGGGGGCGGGATGGGAAAAACTGTTTTTT
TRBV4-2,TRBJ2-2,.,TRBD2,CASSRSAADTSGNTGELFF,TGTGCCAGCAGCCGATCAGCCGCCGACACTAGCGGGAACACCGGGGAGCTGTTTTTT
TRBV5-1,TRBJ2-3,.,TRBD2,CASSRGVDTDTQYF,TGCGCCAGCAGCCGGGGGGTGGACACAGATACGCAGTATTTT
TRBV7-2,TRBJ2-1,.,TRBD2,CASSLVLAGDREQFF,TGTGCCAGCAGCCTCGTACTAGCGGGAGACCGTGAGCAGTTCTTC
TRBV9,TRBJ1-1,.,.,CASSAGGRNTEAFF,TGTGCCAGCAGCGCCGGGGGGAGGAACACTGAAGCTTTCTTT
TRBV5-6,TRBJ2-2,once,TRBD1,CASSRDRNTGELFF,TGTGCCAGCAGCCGGGACAGGAACACCGGGGAGCTGTTTTTT
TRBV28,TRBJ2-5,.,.,CASSVWGRETQYF,TGTGCCAGCAGTGTCTGGGGGCGTGAGACCCAGTACTTC
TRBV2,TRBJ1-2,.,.,CASSETGQTYGYTF,TGTGCCAGCAGTGAGACCGGACAGACATATGGCTACACCTTC
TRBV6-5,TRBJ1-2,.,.,CASSRITVNYGYTF,TGTGCCAGCAGTCGGATAACAGTTAACTATGGCTACACCTTC